The 9 T cell receptor beta chains in this list originate from one sample, sequenced in a study of T cell responses to AZD1222 COVID-19 vaccine. TCRdb keeps only in-frame clones here, not all; method: immunoSEQ multiplex PCR. The sample records 250,000 to 300,000 clones, around 92% being singletons. Sequenced material: peripheral blood, taken 28 days after the second AZD1222 dose. The receptors derive from an adult who received the AZD1222 COVID-19 vaccine.

The chain recombines TRBV15 with TRBJ1-1, with D unclear. The CDR3 runs 13 residues. V lost 7 bases, J lost 3 bases, and 12 bases lay in between. Germline V gives CDR1 LNHNV, CDR2 YYDKDF (reference sequence). Here the CDR3 DNA reads TGTGCCACCACTCTCGGGGTGGACACTGAAGCTTTCTTT. Protein: CATTLGVDTEAFF.

The rearrangement uses TRBV5-4 and TRBJ2-6, with a weak D call TRBD2 (5 bases). V was pared by 2 bases and J by 4 bases, with 16 bases between. Germline-derived CDR1 and CDR2 are SGHNT and YYREEE (reference sequence). This CDR3 has 17 residues. The CDR3 sequence is CASSFFGSSTGANVLTF. The CDR3, as DNA: TGTGCCAGCAGCTTCTTTGGGAGTTCAACCGGGGCCAACGTCCTGACTTTC.

J is TRBJ1-6 and V is TRBV3-1 (or the pseudogene TRBV3-2); 9 bases agree with TRBD1. V shed 4 bases and J 8 bases; nucleotides not matched to a gene: 3. Looked up from germline, CDR1 is LGHDT and CDR2 is YNNKEL (reference sequence). This CDR3 is built from 14 residues. The DNA of the CDR3 is TGTGCCAGCAGCCGGGACAGGGACGATTCACCCCTCCACTTT. Its translation is CASSRDRDDSPLHF.

The J gene is TRBJ2-3, the V gene TRBV5-4; D not resolved. Per germline, CDR1 SGHNT and CDR2 YYREEE (reference sequence). The V gene lost 3 bases and the J gene lost 0 bases, with 11 bases spanning the gap. The CDR3 runs 15 residues. CDR3 coding DNA: TGTGCCAGCAGCTCTCAGTATCATAGCACAGATACGCAGTATTTT. Its protein product is CASSSQYHSTDTQYF.

The count of this clone is one. J is TRBJ1-5 and V is TRBV4-1, with no clear D. The CDR3 is 14 residues long. Germline CDR1 is MGHRA and CDR2 is YSYEKL. Trimming pared 1 base from V and 7 bases from J, leaving 11 bases between. The CDR3 DNA reads as TGCGCCAGCAGCCAAGTGGGCAAAGGGCAGCCCCAGCATTTT. Translated, it gives CASSQVGKGQPQHF.

Written as DNA, the CDR3 is TGCAGCGTTGACGGGGGGCGCGGCTATGGCTACACCTTC. Encoded protein: CSVDGGRGYGYTF. The gene calls are TRBV29-1 and TRBJ1-2; possibly TRBD1 for D (6 bases). V was pared by 3 bases and J by 4 bases, with 12 bases between. Per the germline V gene, CDR1 is SQVTM and CDR2 is ANQGSEA. This CDR3 has 13 amino acids. Together with reference TRBV29-1 and TRBJ1-2, the CDR3 gives the full variable domain: SAVISQKPSRDICQRGTSLTIQCQVDSQVTMMFWYRQQPGQSLTLIATANQGSEATYESGFVIDKFPISRPNLTFSTLTVSNMSPEDSSIYLCSVDGGRGYGYTFGSGTRLTVV.

This clone was seen more than once but under ten times. The rearrangement links TRBV5-1 to TRBJ1-1; 8 bases agree with TRBD1. The V gene end was trimmed by 4 bases and the J gene end by 4 bases; junction bases not matched to a gene: 9. From germline, CDR1 is SGHRS and CDR2 YFSETQ. This CDR3 has 15 residues. The CDR3 loop is CASSPRQGPGTEAFF. The CDR3 DNA is TGCGCCAGCAGCCCTAGACAGGGGCCGGGCACTGAAGCTTTCTTT.

The chain uses TRBV5-1 and TRBJ2-5; 9 nucleotides agree with TRBD2. V dropped 4 bases and J dropped 5; count of bases not matched to a gene: 9. This CDR3 has 15 amino acids. CDR1 is SGHRS and CDR2 is YFSETQ in the germline V gene. The CDR3 region has the DNA TGCGCCAGCAGCCCGCGGGGGGGCGGAATGGAGACCCAGTACTTC. It yields the protein CASSPRGGGMETQYF.

The rearrangement uses TRBV5-4 and TRBJ2-7, with 9 bases fitting TRBD1. Germline values: CDR1 SGHNT, CDR2 YYREEE (reference sequence). The junction had 1 base not matched to a gene; V was cut back by 1 base and J by 2 bases. This CDR3 is 14 amino acids long. As DNA, the CDR3 is TGTGCCAGCAGCTTGAGGGACAGGGCCTACGAGCAGTACTTC. Its translation is CASSLRDRAYEQYF.